This T cell receptor (beta chain) is from a study of blood T cell repertoires in COVID-19. Whole-study context: Material from acute and convalescent COVID-19 was sourced from the United States, Italy and Spain. PBMCs, B-cell-depleted T cells, or T cells were the source of the cDNA or gDNA that made up the material.

The CDR3 sequence is 17 residues long. The germline gives CDR1 LGHDT, CDR2 YNNKEL (reference sequence). V was shortened by 0 bases and J by 1 base, with 12 bases between the two germline ends. In the original analysis: Amplifying reference gene primers gave estimates of nucleated cell counts. Repertoires were generated with immunoSEQ multiplex PCR, while TCRdb's copy carries only in-frame clones and drops some. V, J and clone size are those of that table, while D and trimming were read from the DNA. The sample includes 270,000 or so clones, around 86% of them seen just once. The sequenced sample consisted of peripheral blood. V and J are TRBV3-1 (or the pseudogene TRBV3-2) and TRBJ2-2; D is unresolved. This TCR came from a woman aged 55-70 years with active or convalescent COVID-19. In DNA form, the CDR3 reads TGTGCCAGCAGCCAAGATGTCCCAGTTATGAACACCGGGGAGCTGTTTTTT. This gives the protein CASSQDVPVMNTGELFF.